The clone carrying this T cell receptor beta chain was seen many times. The read is 3 residues too short to cover the CDR3 end, so that end is filled in from the germline J gene. This sample is part of a study of T cell clonality in common variable immunodeficiency. V gave up 3 bases and J gave up 0 bases, with 5 bases separating them. Germline V gene sequence: CDR1 DFQATT, CDR2 SNEGSKA (reference sequence). This CDR3 is built from 13 residues. The repertoire was sequenced with immunoSEQ multiplex PCR; TCRdb's copy has only in-frame clones and lacks some. The sample yields tens of thousands of clones, without any singletons.

The rearrangement links TRBV20-1 to TRBJ2-2; D gene ambiguous. The receptor's source is a person aged 18-70 years in good health. The sequenced sample consisted of peripheral blood mononuclear cells. CDR3 DNA (partial): TGCAGTGCTAGTCAGACGAACACCGGGGAG. This gives the protein CSASQTNTGE. The whole CDR3 protein is CSASQTNTGELFF.